A single sample gave rise to the 23 T cell receptor beta chains below, sequenced in a study of CD8 T cells in Susac syndrome. After extraction with the RNeasy kit, roughly 0.45 to 1 ug of the RNA was reverse transcribed using random hexamers. MiXCR, run by TCRdb on the immunoSEQ multiplex PCR reads, gives a single entry per CDR3 protein. The profile shows approximately 200,000 distinct CDR3 sequences, 95% of them singletons. Sample: CD4+ T cells from PBMCs. These receptors all stem from a human donor with multiple sclerosis.

The gene calls are TRBV27 and TRBJ1-4; 12 nucleotides match TRBD1. Germline loops: CDR1 MNHEY, CDR2 SMNVEV (reference sequence). The CDR3 is made up of 15 amino acids. Trimming cost V 3 bases and J 6 bases; bases outside gene matches: 2. The CDR3 loop reads CASSFGDRGHEKLFF. The CDR3, as DNA: TGTGCCAGCAGTTTCGGGGACAGGGGGCATGAAAAACTGTTTTTT.

The CDR3 region is CSVGGNEGQPQHF. CDR3 in DNA: TGCAGCGTTGGAGGGAATGAAGGTCAGCCCCAGCATTTT. The chain has TRBV29-1 and TRBJ1-5; D is undetermined. The CDR3 covers 13 residues. The germline CDR1 and CDR2 sequences are SQVTM and ANQGSEA. V gave up 4 bases and J gave up 6 bases, with 13 bases separating them.

The chain recombines TRBV9 with TRBJ2-5; D is perhaps TRBD1 or TRBD2 (6 bases each). This CDR3 is built from 14 residues. Between the trimmed V and J ends, which lost 0 bases and 2 bases, there was a span of 8 bases. Germline loops: CDR1 SGDLS, CDR2 YYNGEE. Written as DNA, the CDR3 is TGTGCCAGCAGCGTAGAGGGGGGACAAGAGACCCAGTACTTC. Translating it yields CASSVEGGQETQYF.

The gene calls are TRBV5-1 and TRBJ1-2; D gene unclear. The CDR3 is made up of 13 amino acids. Deletions cut 0 bases from V and 3 bases from J, with 6 bases between. Germline V lookup: CDR1 SGHRS, CDR2 YFSETQ. This CDR3 is CASSLERDYGYTF. CDR3 DNA: TGCGCCAGCAGCTTGGAAAGGGACTATGGCTACACCTTC. Full variable domain (rest looked up from reference TRBV5-1 and TRBJ1-2): KAGVTQTPRYLIKTRGQQVTLSCSPISGHRSVSWYQQTPGQGLQFLFEYFSETQRNKGNFPGRFSGRQFSNSRSEMNVSTLELGDSALYLCASSLERDYGYTFGSGTRLTVV.

The chain recombines TRBV5-1 with TRBJ2-7; D gene uncertain. Germline CDR1 is SGHRS and CDR2 is YFSETQ. This CDR3 contains 14 residues. V dropped 4 bases and J dropped 7 bases, with 18 bases sitting between them. The CDR3 bases are TGCGCCAGCAGCCCGGAAGGGCCTTCTGGGGAGCAGTACTTC. It yields the protein CASSPEGPSGEQYF.

This clonotype was counted a single time. The chain employs TRBV9 and TRBJ1-6; 8 bases map to TRBD1. V was clipped by 4 bases and J by 9 bases; unmatched bases: 9. The CDR3 has 15 amino acids. The germline V gene has CDR1 SGDLS and CDR2 YYNGEE. The CDR3 spells CASSTRDRGGSPLHF. The CDR3 DNA sequence: TGTGCCAGCAGCACCCGAGACAGGGGTGGTTCACCCCTCCACTTT.

V gene TRBV9 combines with J gene TRBJ2-7; the match to TRBD1 covers 8 bases. Looked up from germline, CDR1 is SGDLS and CDR2 is YYNGEE. The CDR3 has 14 amino acids. The V segment lost 0 bases and the J segment 4 bases; nucleotides outside the gene matches: 3. The CDR3 is CASSVEDRVYEQYF. CDR3 in DNA: TGTGCCAGCAGCGTAGAGGACAGGGTGTACGAGCAGTACTTC.

The genes are TRBV3-1 and TRBJ1-1; D uncertain. The germline V gene has CDR1 LGHDT and CDR2 YNNKEL (reference sequence). The CDR3 length is 13 residues. V dropped 4 bases and J dropped 6 bases, with 12 bases sitting between them. The CDR3 DNA reads TGTGCCAGCAGCCTTTGGAGTGACTCTGAAGCTTTCTTT. This sequence encodes CASSLWSDSEAFF. Looking up the rest from reference TRBV3-1 and TRBJ1-1 gives the full variable domain: DTAVSQTPKYLVTQMGNDKSIKCEQNLGHDTMYWYKQDSKKFLKIMFSYNNKELIINETVPNRFSPKSPDKAHLNLHINSLELGDSAVYFCASSLWSDSEAFFGQGTRLTVV.

The J gene is TRBJ1-2, the V gene TRBV7-2, with a weak D call TRBD1 (6 bases). Germline loops: CDR1 SGHTA, CDR2 FQGNSA. Trimming shortened V by 5 bases and J by 7 bases, and 17 bases separated the two germline ends. CDR3 length equals 14 residues. The DNA for the CDR3 is TGTGCCAGCAGCCCCTCCGTAGGGGGGAGTGGCTACACCTTC. Its translation is CASSPSVGGSGYTF.

Only a few counts were recorded for this clonotype. The rearrangement links TRBV25-1 to TRBJ2-5; D gene ambiguous. Germline V gene sequence: CDR1 MGHDK, CDR2 SYGVNS. Between the trimmed V and J ends, which lost 3 bases and 5 bases, there was a span of 7 bases. This CDR3 comprises 12 residues. The CDR3 nucleotides read TGTGCCAGCAGTGAGTCTTTGGAGACCCAGTACTTC. It yields the protein CASSESLETQYF.

The chain carries TRBV7-9 and TRBJ1-1; D not resolved. Trimming took 2 bases from V and 7 from J, leaving 5 bases between them. The CDR3 extends over 11 amino acids. CDR1 and CDR2 from the germline V gene are SEHNR and FQNEAQ (reference sequence). The CDR3 protein is CASSLNSEAFF. The DNA for the CDR3 is TGTGCCAGCAGCTTAAATAGTGAAGCTTTCTTT.

This chain joins TRBV27 and TRBJ1-4; TRBD1 is a possible D gene (5 bases). Trimming pared 4 bases from V and 8 bases from J, leaving 17 bases between. Germline CDR1 reads MNHEY; CDR2 reads SMNVEV (reference sequence). The CDR3 covers 15 residues. This chain's CDR3 is CASSWGGSTAEKLFF. The CDR3 DNA follows: TGTGCCAGCAGTTGGGGGGGAAGTACGGCCGAAAAACTGTTTTTT.

The gene calls are TRBV15 and TRBJ2-5; no firm D call. CDR3 size: 13 residues. Trimming left V 1 base short and J 1 base short, with 4 bases between. Germline V gene data show CDR1 as LNHNV and CDR2 as YYDKDF (reference sequence). The CDR3 region is CATSRAPQETQYF. CDR3 sequence (DNA): TGTGCCACCAGCAGAGCCCCCCAAGAGACCCAGTACTTC.

The chain links TRBV20-1 to TRBJ2-5, with D uncertain. Between the trimmed V and J ends, which lost 3 bases and 0 bases, there was a span of 5 bases. The CDR3 is made up of 12 amino acids. Germline CDR1 reads DFQATT; CDR2 reads SNEGSKA (reference sequence). CDR3 sequence: CSASTYQETQYF. In DNA form, the CDR3 reads TGCAGTGCTAGCACGTACCAAGAGACCCAGTACTTC.

The chain joins TRBV12-3 or TRBV12-4 to TRBJ1-2; D not resolved. The V end lost 0 bases, the J end lost 10 bases, and 12 bases lay between the germline ends. This CDR3 is built from 13 residues. CDR3 bases: TGTGCCAGCAGTTTAGCAGTGGCGATATCCTACACCTTC. This codes for CASSLAVAISYTF.

The chain carries TRBV7-9 and TRBJ1-1; D unclear. Trimming took off 5 bases at V and 4 bases at J, with 20 bases between the two ends. The germline V gene encodes CDR1 SEHNR and CDR2 FQNEAQ (reference sequence). CDR3 length: 16 amino acids. Here the CDR3 DNA reads TGTGCCAGCAGCCCCCCCGTCCAGGTTGGTAGCACTGAAGCTTTCTTT. Translation: CASSPPVQVGSTEAFF.

This clonotype was detected only once. The V and J genes are TRBV30 and TRBJ1-2, with D possibly matching TRBD1 (5 bases). Per the germline V gene, CDR1 is GTSNPN and CDR2 is SVGIG (reference sequence). The CDR3 loop spans 13 amino acids. V dropped 1 base and J dropped 10 bases, with 16 bases sitting between them. The CDR3: CAWSAWQGEAYTF. The DNA of the CDR3 is TGTGCCTGGAGTGCTTGGCAGGGTGAAGCCTACACCTTC.

This chain connects TRBV30 to TRBJ2-7; the match to TRBD2 covers 7 bases. CDR3 length: 13 amino acids. Germline CDR1 reads GTSNPN; CDR2 reads SVGIG (reference sequence). The V segment lost 2 bases and the J segment 6 bases; nucleotides outside the gene matches: 7. CDR3 sequence (DNA): TGTGCCTGGAGTCGGGGGGACGTAAGCGAGCAGTACGTC. As protein: CAWSRGDVSEQYV.

The chain couples TRBV20-1 to TRBJ1-2; D not certain. Trimming removed 6 bases from V and 4 bases from J, with 18 bases in between. The CDR3 spans 14 residues. CDR1 is DFQATT and CDR2 is SNEGSKA in the germline V gene (reference sequence). CDR3 coding DNA: TGCAGTGCCACCAGTGTTGACTCAGGCTATGGCTACACCTTC. As protein: CSATSVDSGYGYTF.

The gene calls are TRBV30 and TRBJ1-2, with no clear D. CDR1 is GTSNPN and CDR2 is SVGIG in the germline V gene (reference sequence). This CDR3 is built from 12 residues. The V gene lost 2 bases and the J gene lost 7 bases, with 11 bases spanning the gap. CDR3 nucleotide sequence: TGTGCCTGGAGTCCCGGGGTCTCTGGCTACACCTTC. Protein: CAWSPGVSGYTF.

V gene TRBV6-1 combines with J gene TRBJ1-2; 9 bases are a match to TRBD1. J gave up 2 bases and V 7 bases, and 8 bases lay outside the gene matches. The CDR3 contains 15 residues. CDR1 is MNHNS and CDR2 is SASEGT in the germline V gene. Written as DNA, the CDR3 is TGTGCCAGCACTACAGGGGGCATTTTGAACTATGGCTACACCTTC. It encodes CASTTGGILNYGYTF.

This sequence joins TRBV14 and TRBJ2-1; D gene uncertain. Germline V lookup: CDR1 SGHDN, CDR2 FVKESK. This CDR3 is built from 16 residues. V was cut by 4 bases and J by 4 bases, with 17 bases left in between. CDR3 nucleotide sequence: TGTGCCAGCAGCCGAGACGCTTGGATCCCTTACAATGAGCAGTTCTTC. It codes for CASSRDAWIPYNEQFF.

The chain recombines TRBV3-1 with TRBJ2-1, with 9 bases that match TRBD1. Germline CDR1 and CDR2: LGHDT and YNNKEL (reference sequence). With V trimmed by 9 bases and J by 3 bases, 6 bases remained unmatched. The CDR3 covers 14 residues. CDR3 sequence reads: CASHTGGNYNEQFF. The CDR3 DNA reads as TGTGCCAGTCACACAGGGGGCAACTACAATGAGCAGTTCTTC.